This T cell receptor (beta chain) was sequenced during a study of blood T cells in healthy people across ages. Study context: Per two T cells, about one barcoded beta molecule was captured through template switching.

This clonotype was seen only a few times. Every sample had a minimum of 7 million PBMCs isolated. Through a sample-barcoded 5' primer and a J-beta primer mix, a second PCR was run for about 7 to 12 cycles. A template-switch adaptor that had 12 random nucleotides put a tag on each cDNA molecule. MiXCR was run by TCRdb on the 5' RACE reads, yielding one entry per CDR3 protein. The sample carries around 800,000 distinct CDR3 sequences, 46% recorded once. The sequencing sample was made of blood. The TCR sequence derives from a man older than 75 in good health.

The CDR3 region has the DNA TGTGCCAGCAGCCTCAGTCCGGGACTAGATATCAATGAGCAGTTCTTC. Protein sequence: CASSLSPGLDINEQFF. The chain has TRBV4-2 and TRBJ2-1, with 8 bases lining up with TRBD2. This CDR3 has 16 amino acids. Losses at the gene ends were 4 bases for V and 6 bases for J; bases not matched to a gene: 11. Germline values: CDR1 LGHNA, CDR2 YNFKEQ.